These T cell receptor beta chains were read from a single sample in a study of CD8 T cells in ankylosing spondylitis. MiXCR, run by TCRdb on the 5' RACE reads, gives a single entry per CDR3 protein. The sample holds about 240,000 distinct CDR3 sequences, 8% to 9.5% seen once. Sequenced input: blood, either unsorted or a sorted T cell fraction (not recorded which). The receptors come from a male donor with ankylosing spondylitis or in good health (not recorded which). Both conserved end residues are part of each CDR3. Each record gives: J gene, V gene, clone size, D gene, CDR3 DNA, CDR3 protein. A D gene is named only where the DNA matches it firmly. Not every row has a clone size; where given, it reads once, few, many or a size class.

>TRBJ1-1|TRBV7-2|many|NA
TGTGCCAGCAGCTGGTCCCGATCGGAGAGGACTGAAGCTTTCTTT
CASSWSRSERTEAFF
>TRBJ2-5|TRBV12-3/TRBV12-4|few|NA
TGTGCCAGCAGTTTTACGGGGAGTCGGGAGACCCAGTACTTC
CASSFTGSRETQYF
>TRBJ2-2|TRBV5-1|many|NA
TGCGCCAGCAGCTTGGATCGGGATCCCGGGGAGCTGTTTTTT
CASSLDRDPGELFF
>TRBJ2-1|TRBV10-3|few|NA
TGTGCCATCAGTGAGTCGACTCTGCATGAGCAGTTCTTC
CAISESTLHEQFF
>TRBJ2-2|TRBV11-3|many|TRBD2
TGTGCCAGCAGCTTTACTAGCGTCGGGGAGCTGTTTTTT
CASSFTSVGELFF
>TRBJ1-1|TRBV28|many|TRBD1
TGTGCCAGCAGTTTCGGGGACAGGGTCACTGAAGCTTTCTTT
CASSFGDRVTEAFF
>TRBJ2-7|TRBV19|many|TRBD1
TGTGCCAGTAGTAAGGGGGCAGAGCCCTACGAGCAGTACTTC
CASSKGAEPYEQYF
>TRBJ2-7|TRBV29-1|NA|TRBD1
TGCAGCGTTTGGACAGGGTACTACGAGCAGTACTTC
CSVWTGYYEQYF
>TRBJ1-2|TRBV12-5|NA|NA
TGTGCTAGTGGTTTCTCGACGACAAGCTATGGCTACACCTTC
CASGFSTTSYGYTF
>TRBJ1-1|TRBV10-2|many|NA
TGCGCCAGCAGTCGTGTCGCGTACACTGAAGCTTTCTTT
CASSRVAYTEAFF
>TRBJ1-4|TRBV29-1|many|NA
TGCAGCGTTGAACGCCGGGGAGCTAACGAAAAACTGTTTTTT
CSVERRGANEKLFF
>TRBJ2-4|TRBV12-3/TRBV12-4|many|TRBD2
TGTGCCAGCAGTTCGGGACTAGCGGGAGACAAAAACATTCAGTACTTC
CASSSGLAGDKNIQYF
>TRBJ2-3|TRBV6-4|few|TRBD2
TGTGCCAGCTTCGCTGGCGGGGGGGCTTCAGATACGCAGTATTTT
CASFAGGGASDTQYF
>TRBJ2-1|TRBV30|NA|NA
TGTGCCTGGGGGGCACAGGGTTACAATGAGCAGTTCTTC
CAWGAQGYNEQFF
>TRBJ1-4|TRBV15|few|NA
TGTGCCACCAGCAGAGAGGGGGTATCTAATGAAAAACTGTTTTTT
CATSREGVSNEKLFF
>TRBJ2-7|TRBV5-1|few|TRBD1
TGCGCCAGCAGCTCCGGGACAGGGCACCCCTACGAGCAGTACTTC
CASSSGTGHPYEQYF
>TRBJ2-3|TRBV15|NA|NA
TGTGCCACCAGCAGTAACCGGGGAACAGATACGCAGTATTTT
CATSSNRGTDTQYF
>TRBJ2-5|TRBV20-1|many|TRBD2
TGCAGTGCTAGAATGGGGACTAGCCAAGAGACCCAGTACTTC
CSARMGTSQETQYF
>TRBJ2-1|TRBV20-1|many|TRBD1
TGCAGTGCTTCAGGACGGGACAGATTAGGCTCCAATGAGCAGTTCTTC
CSASGRDRLGSNEQFF
>TRBJ1-1|TRBV7-9|many|NA
TGTGCCAGCAGCTCCCGGGGGGGCGGCATTGAAGCTTTCTTT
CASSSRGGGIEAFF
>TRBJ2-1|TRBV20-1|many|TRBD2
TGCAGTGCTAACGGCTGGGGTACCGGGGGGAATGAGCAGTTCTTC
CSANGWGTGGNEQFF
>TRBJ1-6|TRBV25-1|few|NA
TGTGCCAGCAGTGATCCGGGCAGCTCCTATAATTCACCCCTCCACTTT
CASSDPGSSYNSPLHF
>TRBJ1-4|TRBV3-1|few|NA
TGTGCCAGCGCGAGTGCGGACGGGCATGAAAAACTGTTTTTT
CASASADGHEKLFF
>TRBJ1-2|TRBV5-1|many|NA
TGCGCCAGCAGCTTATCGGGGGGCTATGGCTACACCTTC
CASSLSGGYGYTF
>TRBJ1-1|TRBV19|many|NA
TGTGCCAGTAGTGTCGGACAGTTTGAAGCTTTCTTT
CASSVGQFEAFF
>TRBJ2-7|TRBV3-1|few|NA
TGTGCCAGCAGCCCTGGAGGGAGGCCCTACGAGCAGTACTTC
CASSPGGRPYEQYF
>TRBJ2-1|TRBV30|few|TRBD2
TGTGCCTGGAGTGTAGATCGGGCTAGCGGGGCCCATGAGCAGTTCTTC
CAWSVDRASGAHEQFF
>TRBJ2-7|TRBV3-1|many|NA
TGTGCCAGCAGCCAAGAGGGGGGGCTTTCGGGGTTCCAGGACGAGCAGTACTTC
CASSQEGGLSGFQDEQYF
>TRBJ2-1|TRBV7-2|many|NA
TGTGCCAGCGAATCCTACAATGAGCAGTTCTTC
CASESYNEQFF
>TRBJ2-3|TRBV4-2|few|NA
TGTGCCAGCAGCCAAGATAAACGTAGAACAGATACGCAGTATTTT
CASSQDKRRTDTQYF
>TRBJ2-7|TRBV6-1|NA|NA
TGTGCCAGCAGTGAATGGGGGGCGCGGTACTTC
CASSEWGARYF
>TRBJ2-7|TRBV4-1|many|TRBD2
TGCGCCAGCAGCCCAGGGAGGGGCTACGAGCAGTACTTC
CASSPGRGYEQYF
>TRBJ2-7|TRBV5-1|NA|NA
TGCGCCAGCAGCTTTTGGAGGCCGGACGAGCAGTACTTC
CASSFWRPDEQYF
>TRBJ1-1|TRBV20-1|many|NA
TGCAGTGCTAGAGTTTCGACAGTTATGAACACTGAAGCTTTCTTT
CSARVSTVMNTEAFF
>TRBJ2-3|TRBV20-1|many|TRBD2
TGCAGTGCCGGTACCCGAAAGGGAGGGGATACGCAGTATTTT
CSAGTRKGGDTQYF
>TRBJ2-3|TRBV20-1|many|TRBD2
TGCAGTGCTAGCCCCCAGCGGGAGGGGTGGACAGATACGCAGTATTTT
CSASPQREGWTDTQYF
>TRBJ2-1|TRBV18|many|TRBD2
TGTGCCAGCTCACTCGGGACTAGCGGGAGTTCCCTAAATGAGCAGTTCTTC
CASSLGTSGSSLNEQFF
>TRBJ2-2|TRBV4-2|NA|TRBD2
TGTGCCAGCAGCCCCACGGGAGGGCCGGGCACCGGGGAGCTGTTTTTT
CASSPTGGPGTGELFF
>TRBJ2-3|TRBV20-1|many|NA
TGCAGTGCTAGAACACTAGGGCCTAGCACAGATACGCAGTATTTT
CSARTLGPSTDTQYF
>TRBJ2-7|TRBV5-1|many|NA
TGCGCCAGCAGCTTACAGGGTGATAGCTCCTACGAGCAGTACTTC
CASSLQGDSSYEQYF
>TRBJ2-7|TRBV7-3|many|NA
TGTGCCAGCAGCTTAACGAGGGAGGCTACCTTTTACGAGCAGTACTTC
CASSLTREATFYEQYF
>TRBJ2-1|TRBV7-3|many|NA
TGTGCCAGCAGCTCACAGGGTCGTCGGGGCAATGAGCAGTTCTTC
CASSSQGRRGNEQFF
>TRBJ1-1|TRBV11-2|many|NA
TGTGCCAGCAGCTTTCCTCTTCGGGACGGATACATGAACACTGAAGCTTTCTTT
CASSFPLRDGYMNTEAFF
>TRBJ2-1|TRBV7-9|few|NA
TGTGCCAGCAGCTCAAGCGGTCGGGGTAGGACCTACAATGAGCAGTTCTTC
CASSSSGRGRTYNEQFF
>TRBJ1-1|TRBV20-1|many|NA
TGCAGTGCTAGAGAAGACTCCCAGCCGAACACTGAAGCTTTCTTT
CSAREDSQPNTEAFF
>TRBJ1-4|TRBV12-3/TRBV12-4|few|NA
TGTGCCAGCAGGGGGGGAGGGATTAATGAAAAACTGTTTTTT
CASRGGGINEKLFF
>TRBJ2-1|TRBV5-1|many|NA
TGCGCCAGCAGCTTGAACGCTAGGGCAGATGAGCAGTTCTTC
CASSLNARADEQFF
>TRBJ2-2|TRBV28|many|NA
TGTGCCAGCAGCCGGACCAGAGGGGAGCTGTTTTTT
CASSRTRGELFF
>TRBJ2-2|TRBV4-2|NA|NA
TGTGCCAGCAGCCCCCGAGCTTCGGCTCAGGGGACCGGGGAGCTGTTTTTT
CASSPRASAQGTGELFF
>TRBJ1-5|TRBV15|few|NA
TGTGCCACCAGCAGGGCAACTCGGCCCACGGAGCCCCAGCATTTT
CATSRATRPTEPQHF
>TRBJ1-1|TRBV10-3|many|NA
TGTGCCATCAGTGAGGCAGGCGAATTCGAAGCTTTCTTT
CAISEAGEFEAFF
>TRBJ1-2|TRBV20-1|few|TRBD1
TGCAGTGCTAGAGTTGGGACAGGAATGACTAACTATGGCTACACCTTC
CSARVGTGMTNYGYTF
>TRBJ1-5|TRBV4-3|few|NA
TGCGCCAGCAGCCAAGAGATACACAGGAATCAGCCCCAGCATTTT
CASSQEIHRNQPQHF
>TRBJ1-1|TRBV20-1|many|NA
TGCAGTGCTAGCCGGGGGCTGGATCATGAAGCTTTCTTT
CSASRGLDHEAFF